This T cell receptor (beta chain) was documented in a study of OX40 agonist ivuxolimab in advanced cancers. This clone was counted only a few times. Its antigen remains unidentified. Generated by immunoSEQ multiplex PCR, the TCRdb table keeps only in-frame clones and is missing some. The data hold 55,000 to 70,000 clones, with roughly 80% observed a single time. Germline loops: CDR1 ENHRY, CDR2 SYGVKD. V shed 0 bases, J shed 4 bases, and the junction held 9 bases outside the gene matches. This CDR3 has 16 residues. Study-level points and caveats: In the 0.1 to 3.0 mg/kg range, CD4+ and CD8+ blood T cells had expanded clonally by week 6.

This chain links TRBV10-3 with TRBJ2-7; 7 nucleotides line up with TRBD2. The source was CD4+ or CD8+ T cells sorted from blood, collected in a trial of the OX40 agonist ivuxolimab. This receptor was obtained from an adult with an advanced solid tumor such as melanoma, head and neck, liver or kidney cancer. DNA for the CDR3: TGTGCCATCAGTGAGTCAGGGGCGGGGGATCATTACGAGCAGTACTTC. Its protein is CAISESGAGDHYEQYF.